This T cell receptor beta chain was identified in a study of T cell responses to AZD1222 COVID-19 vaccine. As for this clone: Its antigen remains unknown.

CDR1 is SGHRS and CDR2 is YFSETQ in the germline V gene. V gave up 0 bases and J gave up 5 bases; unmatched junction bases: 4. The CDR3 sequence is 16 residues long. Profiling relied on immunoSEQ multiplex PCR, and the TCRdb table lists in-frame clones only, not all of them. The table lists 150,000 to 200,000 clones, more than 75% of them singletons. Study conclusions and caveats: Among those given AZD1222, only five or six were seropositive at baseline. No day 14 peak samples; only post-peak repertoires were characterized.

The rearrangement joins TRBV5-1 to TRBJ2-2, with 10 positions matching TRBD1. The clonotype comes from an adult who received the AZD1222 COVID-19 vaccine. The input for sequencing was peripheral blood, taken 28 days after the second AZD1222 dose. The CDR3 DNA sequence: TGCGCCAGCAGCTTGGAGACAGGGGGCCGGACCGGGGAGCTGTTTTTT. This gives the protein CASSLETGGRTGELFF.